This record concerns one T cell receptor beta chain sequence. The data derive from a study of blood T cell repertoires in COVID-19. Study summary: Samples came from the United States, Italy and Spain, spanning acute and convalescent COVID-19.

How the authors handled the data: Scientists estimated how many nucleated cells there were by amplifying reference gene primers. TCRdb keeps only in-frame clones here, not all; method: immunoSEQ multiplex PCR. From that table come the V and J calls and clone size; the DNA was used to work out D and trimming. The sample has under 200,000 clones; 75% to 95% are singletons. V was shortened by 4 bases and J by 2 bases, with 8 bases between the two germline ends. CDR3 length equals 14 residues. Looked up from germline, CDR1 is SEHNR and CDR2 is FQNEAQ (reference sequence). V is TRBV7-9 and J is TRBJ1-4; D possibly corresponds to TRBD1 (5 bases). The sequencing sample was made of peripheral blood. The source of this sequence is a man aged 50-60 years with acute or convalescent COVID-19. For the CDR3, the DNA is TGTGCCAGCAGCTCCAGGGCGACTAATGAAAAACTGTTTTTT. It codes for CASSSRATNEKLFF.